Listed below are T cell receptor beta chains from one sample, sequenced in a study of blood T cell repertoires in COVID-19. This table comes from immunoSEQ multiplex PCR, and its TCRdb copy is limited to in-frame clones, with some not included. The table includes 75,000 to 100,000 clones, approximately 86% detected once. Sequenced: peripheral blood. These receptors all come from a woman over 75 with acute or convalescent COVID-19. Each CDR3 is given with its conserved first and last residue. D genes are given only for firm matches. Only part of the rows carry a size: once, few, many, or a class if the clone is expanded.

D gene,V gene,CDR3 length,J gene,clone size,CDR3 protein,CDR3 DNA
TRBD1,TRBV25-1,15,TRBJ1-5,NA,CASRDRRGSNQPQHF,TGTGCCAGCAGGGACAGGAGGGGAAGCAATCAGCCCCAGCATTTT
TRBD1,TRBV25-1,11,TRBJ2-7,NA,CASSKDRRQYF,TGTGCCAGCAGTAAGGACAGGAGGCAGTACTTC
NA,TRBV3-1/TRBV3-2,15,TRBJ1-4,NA,CASSQDVGRGEKLFF,TGTGCCAGCAGCCAAGATGTTGGCAGGGGAGAAAAACTGTTTTTT
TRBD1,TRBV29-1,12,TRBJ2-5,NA,CSAQTGKETQYF,TGCAGCGCACAGACAGGGAAGGAGACCCAGTACTTC
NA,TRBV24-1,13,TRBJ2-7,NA,CATSEGGSYEQYF,TGTGCCACCAGTGAGGGGGGTTCCTACGAGCAGTACTTC
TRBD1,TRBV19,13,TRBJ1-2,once,CASRGTGESGYTF,TGTGCCAGTAGGGGGACAGGGGAGTCTGGCTACACCTTC
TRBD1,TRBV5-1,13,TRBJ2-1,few,CASSPDRANEQFF,TGCGCCAGCAGCCCAGACAGGGCCAATGAGCAGTTCTTC
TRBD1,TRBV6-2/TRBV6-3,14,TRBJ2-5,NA,CASSKDREVETQYF,TGTGCCAGCAGTAAGGACAGGGAGGTCGAGACCCAGTACTTC
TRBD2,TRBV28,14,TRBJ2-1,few,CASSVGGSYNEQFF,TGTGCCAGCAGCGTGGGGGGGTCATACAATGAGCAGTTCTTC
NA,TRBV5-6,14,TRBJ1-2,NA,CASSFGLGAGGYTF,TGTGCCAGCAGCTTCGGGCTGGGAGCCGGTGGCTACACCTTC
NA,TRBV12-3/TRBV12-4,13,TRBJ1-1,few,CASSPPKNTEAFF,TGTGCCAGCAGTCCCCCCAAGAACACTGAAGCTTTCTTT
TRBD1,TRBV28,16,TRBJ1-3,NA,CASIIAGTDPGNTIYF,TGTGCCAGCATAATTGCAGGGACAGACCCTGGAAACACCATATATTTT
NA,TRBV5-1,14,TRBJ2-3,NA,CASSWGDSTDTQYF,TGCGCCAGCAGCTGGGGGGACAGCACAGATACGCAGTATTTT
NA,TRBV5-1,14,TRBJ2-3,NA,CASSRDTSTDTQYF,TGCGCCAGCAGCCGGGACACTTCCACAGATACGCAGTATTTT
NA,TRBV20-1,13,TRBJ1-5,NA,CSASAGHNQPQHF,TGCAGTGCTAGTGCAGGGCACAATCAGCCCCAGCATTTT
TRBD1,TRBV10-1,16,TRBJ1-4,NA,CASTAVGGRSNEKLFF,TGCGCCAGCACCGCCGTAGGGGGCCGATCTAATGAAAAACTGTTTTTT
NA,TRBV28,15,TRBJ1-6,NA,CASSLGGARNSPLHF,TGTGCCAGCAGTTTAGGGGGGGCCAGGAATTCACCCCTCCACTTT
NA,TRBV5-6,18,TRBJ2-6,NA,CASSPRWGLLSGANVLTF,TGTGCCAGCAGCCCTAGGTGGGGACTGCTCTCTGGGGCCAACGTCCTGACTTTC
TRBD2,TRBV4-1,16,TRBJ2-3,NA,CASSQPSGANTDTQYF,TGCGCCAGCAGCCAACCGAGCGGGGCGAACACAGATACGCAGTATTTT
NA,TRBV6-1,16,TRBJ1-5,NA,CASSEPSTISNQPQHF,TGTGCCAGCAGTGAACCATCAACAATTAGCAATCAGCCCCAGCATTTT
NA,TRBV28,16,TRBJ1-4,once,CASRPREVPTNEKLFF,TGTGCCAGCAGGCCCCGGGAGGTACCAACTAATGAAAAACTGTTTTTT
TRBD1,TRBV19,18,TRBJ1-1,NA,CASSAGTGIGSKNTEAFF,TGTGCCAGCAGTGCCGGGACAGGCATAGGTAGTAAGAACACTGAAGCTTTCTTT
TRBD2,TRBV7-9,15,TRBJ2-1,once,CASSDPTSGYNEQFF,TGTGCCAGCAGCGACCCGACTAGCGGCTACAATGAGCAGTTCTTC
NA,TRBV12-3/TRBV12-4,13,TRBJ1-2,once,CASSLGLNYGYTF,TGTGCCAGCAGTTTAGGGCTCAACTATGGCTACACCTTC
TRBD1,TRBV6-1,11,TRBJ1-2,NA,CASSEYRDRYF,TGTGCCAGCAGTGAATACCGGGACAGGTACTTC
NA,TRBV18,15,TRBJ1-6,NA,CASSRIGGTHSPLHF,TGTGCCAGCTCACGGATAGGAGGGACCCATTCACCCCTCCACTTT
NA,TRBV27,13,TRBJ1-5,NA,CASSFARGQPQHF,TGTGCCAGCAGTTTCGCCCGGGGTCAGCCCCAGCATTTT
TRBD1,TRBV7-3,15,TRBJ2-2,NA,CASSKGTGSTGELFF,TGTGCCAGCAGCAAGGGGACAGGATCCACCGGGGAGCTGTTTTTT
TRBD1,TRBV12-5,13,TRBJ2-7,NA,CASGLGTGGEQYF,TGTGCTAGTGGTTTAGGGACAGGGGGCGAGCAGTACTTC
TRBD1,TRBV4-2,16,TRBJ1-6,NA,CASSQLAGQGTSPLHF,TGTGCCAGCAGCCAATTGGCAGGACAGGGGACTTCACCCCTCCACTTT
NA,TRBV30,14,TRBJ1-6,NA,CAWSVGGDNSPLHF,TGTGCCTGGAGTGTGGGTGGAGATAATTCACCCCTCCACTTT
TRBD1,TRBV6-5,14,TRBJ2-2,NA,CASSLDRGSGELFF,TGTGCCAGCAGTTTGGACAGGGGCTCCGGGGAGCTGTTTTTT
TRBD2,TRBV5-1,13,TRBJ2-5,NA,CASSSLGGWTQYF,TGCGCCAGCAGCTCACTGGGGGGGTGGACCCAGTACTTC
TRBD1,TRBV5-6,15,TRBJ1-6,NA,CASSWGDRYNSPLHF,TGTGCCAGCAGCTGGGGGGACAGGTATAATTCACCCCTCCACTTT
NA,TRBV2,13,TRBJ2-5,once,CASSRNLQETQYF,TGTGCCAGCAGCAGGAATTTACAGGAGACCCAGTACTTC
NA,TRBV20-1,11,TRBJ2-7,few,CSAYRDYEQYF,TGCAGTGCCTACAGGGACTACGAGCAGTACTTC
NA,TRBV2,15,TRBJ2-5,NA,CASSRAGSGQETQYF,TGTGCCAGCAGCCGGGCAGGGTCTGGGCAAGAGACCCAGTACTTC
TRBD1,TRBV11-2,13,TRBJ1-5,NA,CASSQDRNQPQHF,TGTGCCAGCAGCCAGGACAGGAATCAGCCCCAGCATTTT
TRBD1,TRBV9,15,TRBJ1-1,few,CASSKTGAWNTEAFF,TGTGCCAGCAGTAAGACAGGGGCTTGGAACACTGAAGCTTTCTTT
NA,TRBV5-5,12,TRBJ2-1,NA,CASSLAVNEQFF,TGTGCCAGCAGCTTGGCCGTCAATGAGCAGTTCTTC
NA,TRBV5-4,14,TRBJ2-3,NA,CASSLARNTDTQYF,TGTGCCAGCAGCTTGGCCAGGAACACAGATACGCAGTATTTT
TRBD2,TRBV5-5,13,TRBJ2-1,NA,CASSLAGLAGEFF,TGTGCCAGCAGCTTGGCGGGACTAGCGGGGGAGTTCTTC
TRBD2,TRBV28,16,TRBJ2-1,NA,CASSFSQTSGLNEQFF,TGTGCCAGCAGTTTCTCACAGACTAGCGGGTTGAATGAGCAGTTCTTC
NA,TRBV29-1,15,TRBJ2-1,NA,CSAASWGGSDSEQFF,TGCAGCGCCGCCTCGTGGGGGGGCTCTGATAGTGAGCAGTTCTTC
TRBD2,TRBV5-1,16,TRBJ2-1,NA,CASSFSSGGSYNEQFF,TGCGCCAGCAGCTTCTCTAGCGGGGGCTCCTACAATGAGCAGTTCTTC
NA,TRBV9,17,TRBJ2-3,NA,CASSVRAASEGTDTQYF,TGTGCCAGCAGCGTAAGAGCGGCTAGCGAGGGCACAGATACGCAGTATTTT
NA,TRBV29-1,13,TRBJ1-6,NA,CSVGEGGQSPLHF,TGCAGCGTTGGTGAGGGAGGCCAATCACCCCTCCACTTT
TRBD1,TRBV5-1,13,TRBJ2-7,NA,CASRWTGSYEQYF,TGCGCCAGCAGATGGACAGGCTCCTACGAGCAGTACTTC
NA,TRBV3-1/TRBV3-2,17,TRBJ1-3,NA,CASSSPLRGSTGNTIYF,TGTGCCAGCAGCTCCCCCCTGAGGGGGAGCACTGGAAACACCATATATTTT
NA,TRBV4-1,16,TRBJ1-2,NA,CASSQTSGGGRYGYTF,TGCGCCAGCAGCCAGACCTCCGGAGGAGGGAGGTATGGCTACACCTTC
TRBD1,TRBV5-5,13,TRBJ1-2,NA,CASARAGGYGYTF,TGTGCCAGCGCTAGGGCAGGGGGATATGGCTACACCTTC
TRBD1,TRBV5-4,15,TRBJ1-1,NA,CASSPDRAVGFRAFF,TGTGCCAGCAGCCCCGACAGGGCCGTGGGGTTTCGGGCTTTCTTT
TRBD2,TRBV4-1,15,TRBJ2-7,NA,CASSQREGSSYEQYF,TGCGCCAGCAGCCAAAGGGAGGGATCGTCCTACGAGCAGTACTTC
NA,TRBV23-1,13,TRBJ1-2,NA,CASSQAPNYGYTF,TGCGCCAGCAGTCAAGCGCCAAACTATGGCTACACCTTC
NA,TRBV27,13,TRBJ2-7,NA,CASSLYSAYEQYF,TGTGCCAGCAGTTTATACAGTGCCTACGAGCAGTACTTC
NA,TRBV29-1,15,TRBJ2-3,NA,CSVEGAPRSTDTQYF,TGCAGCGTTGAAGGGGCGCCAAGAAGCACAGATACGCAGTATTTT
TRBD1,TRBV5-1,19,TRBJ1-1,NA,CASSLQGWGQGRLNTEAFF,TGCGCCAGCAGCTTACAGGGATGGGGACAGGGGCGCTTGAACACTGAAGCTTTCTTT
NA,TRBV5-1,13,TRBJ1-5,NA,CASRQEDNQPQHF,TGCGCCAGCCGCCAGGAAGATAATCAGCCCCAGCATTTT
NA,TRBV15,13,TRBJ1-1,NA,CATSSVRVPEAFF,TGTGCCACCAGCAGCGTCCGAGTACCTGAAGCTTTCTTT
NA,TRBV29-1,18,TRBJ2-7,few,CSVGASGATRYKSYEQYF,TGCAGCGTGGGGGCCTCCGGGGCCACTCGATACAAGTCCTACGAGCAGTACTTC